Following are 27 T cell receptor beta chains from one sample sequenced in a study of cytomegalovirus exposure and HLA in healthy donors. PCR involved 60 Vbeta and 13 Jbeta primers. The protocol was immunoSEQ multiplex PCR, while the TCRdb copy is restricted to in-frame clones and leaves out a portion. Altogether 150,000 or so clones are present, about 80% being singletons, with the ten largest covering 13% to 15%. The sample comprised PBMCs. These receptor sequences come from a woman aged 35 to 49 in good health and CMV-seronegative.

The CDR3 DNA reads as TGTGCCAGCAGCTTGGACAGGGGGAGGAACACTGAAGCTTTCTTT. This codes for CASSLDRGRNTEAFF. The rearrangement uses TRBV11-3 and TRBJ1-1, with TRBD1 matching over 10 bases. J gave up 1 base and V 3 bases, and 2 bases lay outside the gene matches. This CDR3 comprises 15 residues. CDR1 SGHNT and CDR2 YENEEA come from the germline V gene.

The J gene is TRBJ2-1, the V gene TRBV7-9, with D possibly being TRBD1 (6 bases). The CDR3 consists of 14 residues. V shed 3 bases and J shed 4 bases, with 10 bases lying between them. Looked up from germline, CDR1 is SEHNR and CDR2 is FQNEAQ (reference sequence). Here the CDR3 reads CASSFRDRYNEQFF. CDR3 nucleotides: TGTGCCAGCAGCTTTCGCGACAGGTACAATGAGCAGTTCTTC.

The V call is TRBV6-5, the J call TRBJ1-1; 9 bases match TRBD1. The trim removed 2 bases at V and 6 bases at J, leaving 4 bases unmatched. CDR1 MNHEY and CDR2 SVGAGI come from the germline V gene. This CDR3 comprises 14 residues. The CDR3 spells CASSYGTGSAEAFF. CDR3 bases: TGTGCCAGCAGTTACGGGACAGGGTCTGCTGAAGCTTTCTTT.

The gene calls are TRBV4-1 and TRBJ2-4; the D gene is possibly TRBD1 (5 bases). The germline gives CDR1 MGHRA, CDR2 YSYEKL. The CDR3 is 16 amino acids. V lost 0 bases, J lost 9 bases, and 18 bases lay in between. CDR3 sequence: CASSQERVGVGGIQYF. The CDR3 DNA reads as TGCGCCAGCAGCCAAGAACGGGTAGGGGTAGGTGGCATTCAGTACTTC.

The genes are TRBV28 and TRBJ1-2; possibly TRBD1 for D (6 bases). The ends were cut back, 7 bases at V and 2 bases at J, with 11 bases in the middle. The CDR3 is 13 residues long. In germline, CDR1 is MDHEN, CDR2 SYDVKM. The CDR3 spells CASKGTPNYGYTF. In nucleotides, the CDR3 is TGTGCCAGCAAAGGGACACCGAACTATGGCTACACCTTC.

The rearrangement links TRBV29-1 to TRBJ2-7, with D tentatively TRBD1 (6 bases). The CDR3 length is 14 residues. Germline loops: CDR1 SQVTM, CDR2 ANQGSEA. V lost 2 bases and J lost 3, with 14 bases in between. The CDR3 bases are TGCAGCGTTGAAACAGGGTACGATTTCTACGAGCAGTACTTC. Protein product: CSVETGYDFYEQYF.

This clone appeared once. V usage is TRBV7-2 and J usage is TRBJ2-5; TRBD2 aligns across 12 bases. This CDR3 spans 16 amino acids. Germline lookup yields CDR1 SGHTA and CDR2 FQGNSA. The J segment lost 5 bases and the V segment lost 6 bases, leaving 10 bases of the junction unmatched. The CDR3 reads CASREFLAGGLETQYF. CDR3 coding DNA: TGTGCCAGCAGAGAGTTCCTAGCGGGAGGGCTGGAGACCCAGTACTTC.

The rearrangement links TRBV28 to TRBJ1-2, with TRBD1 matching over 7 bases. The germline V gene encodes CDR1 MDHEN and CDR2 SYDVKM. J lost 6 bases, V lost 6 bases, and 10 bases had no gene match. The length of the CDR3 is 14 residues. This CDR3 is CASRPMTGIDGYTF. CDR3 sequence (DNA): TGTGCCAGCAGGCCAATGACAGGGATCGATGGCTACACCTTC.

The rearrangement joins TRBV11-3 to TRBJ2-7; D perhaps matches TRBD1 (5 bases). Looked up from germline, CDR1 is SGHNT and CDR2 is YENEEA. The V gene lost 0 bases and the J gene lost 4 bases, with 10 bases spanning the gap. The CDR3 loop spans 14 amino acids. The chain's CDR3 is CASSLDRVWYEQYF. The CDR3 DNA follows: TGTGCCAGCAGCTTAGACAGGGTGTGGTACGAGCAGTACTTC.

The V and J genes are TRBV10-1 and TRBJ2-5, with 7 bases identical to TRBD1. The CDR3 is 13 amino acids. Germline lookup yields CDR1 WNHNN and CDR2 SYGVQD (reference sequence). V dropped 6 bases and J dropped 7; count of bases not matched to a gene: 8. The CDR3 bases are TGCGCCAGCAGCAGAGAGGGGGCCCTGACCCAGTACTTC. This sequence encodes CASSREGALTQYF.

This clone is a singleton in its sample. The rearrangement links TRBV28 to TRBJ1-1; 12 nucleotides line up with TRBD1. CDR1 and CDR2 from the germline V gene are MDHEN and SYDVKM. CDR3 size: 17 residues. J gave up 1 base and V 6 bases, and 9 bases lay outside the gene matches. CDR3 amino acids: CASRLLPGQGANTEAFF. The DNA for the CDR3 is TGTGCCAGCAGATTACTACCGGGACAGGGGGCGAACACTGAAGCTTTCTTT.

The chain couples TRBV15 to TRBJ2-2, with 7 bases matching TRBD1. The CDR3 totals 15 residues. Germline V gene lookup returns CDR1 LNHNV and CDR2 YYDKDF (reference sequence). J was trimmed by 5 bases and V by 4 bases; bases with no gene match: 7. Written as DNA, the CDR3 is TGTGCCACCAGCAAATCCAGGGGGTGGACCGGGGAGCTGTTTTTT. Translation: CATSKSRGWTGELFF.

This chain links TRBV5-6 with TRBJ1-2, with no clear D. Deletions cut 4 bases from V and 5 bases from J, with 18 bases between. This CDR3 spans 15 amino acids. Germline CDR1 SGHDT, CDR2 YYEEEE. The CDR3 spells CASSTFQTRSYGYTF. The CDR3 coding sequence is TGTGCCAGCAGCACCTTCCAGACACGTTCTTATGGCTACACCTTC. Variable domain in full (rest from reference TRBV5-6 and TRBJ1-2): DAGVTQSPTHLIKTRGQQVTLRCSPKSGHDTVSWYQQALGQGPQFIFQYYEEEERQRGNFPDRFSGHQFPNYSSELNVNALLLGDSALYLCASSTFQTRSYGYTFGSGTRLTVV.

The chain couples TRBV9 to TRBJ2-6; D might be TRBD2 (7 bases). CDR1 is SGDLS, CDR2 YYNGEE, per germline. This CDR3 spans 17 amino acids. Trimming took 4 bases from V and 4 from J, leaving 18 bases between them. The DNA of the CDR3 is TGTGCCAGCAGCCCTTACAGCCGGGGGGCCGGGGCCAACGTCCTGACTTTC. This gives the protein CASSPYSRGAGANVLTF.

This chain joins TRBV7-3 and TRBJ2-2; 7 bases fit TRBD1. With 5 bases clipped from V and 6 bases from J, the junction kept 9 bases outside the gene matches. Germline lookup yields CDR1 SGHTA and CDR2 FQGTGA. The CDR3 sequence is 15 residues long. CDR3 sequence (DNA): TGTGCCAGCAGCCCGGGACAGTTTGCGCCCGGGGAGCTGTTTTTT. It yields the protein CASSPGQFAPGELFF.

This rearrangement joins TRBV7-2 to TRBJ2-3, with 10 nucleotides matching TRBD1. Germline V lookup: CDR1 SGHTA, CDR2 FQGNSA. This CDR3 contains 15 residues. Trimming took 5 bases from V and 6 from J; bases not matched to a gene: 8. CDR3: CASSARTGGSDTQYF. The CDR3 bases are TGTGCCAGCAGCGCTCGGACAGGGGGTTCGGATACGCAGTATTTT.

This clone has a handful of counts. The V call is TRBV5-1, the J call TRBJ2-1, with D possibly being TRBD2 (7 bases). V lost 4 bases and J lost 3, with 26 bases in between. This CDR3 contains 19 residues. Germline lookup yields CDR1 SGHRS and CDR2 YFSETQ. CDR3 residues: CASSPKRGGGGRGYNEQFF. The CDR3 DNA follows: TGCGCCAGCAGCCCGAAACGGGGCGGCGGGGGCCGGGGCTACAATGAGCAGTTCTTC.

The chain employs TRBV27 and TRBJ1-2; the match to TRBD1 covers 7 bases. Germline V gives CDR1 MNHEY, CDR2 SMNVEV (reference sequence). Trimming cost V 0 bases and J 6 bases; bases outside gene matches: 1. The CDR3 totals 13 residues. This chain's CDR3 is CASSLSGGHGYTF. For the CDR3, the DNA is TGTGCCAGCAGTTTATCAGGGGGCCATGGCTACACCTTC.

This clone came up a few times. The V and J genes are TRBV4-2 and TRBJ2-7, with a tentative D call TRBD1 (5 bases). Germline V gene lookup returns CDR1 LGHNA and CDR2 YNFKEQ. V lost 0 bases and J lost 0, with 9 bases in between. The CDR3 extends over 15 amino acids. The CDR3 DNA reads TGTGCCAGCAGCCAAGAAACAGGCAGCTCCTACGAGCAGTACTTC. It encodes CASSQETGSSYEQYF.

V gene TRBV29-1 combines with J gene TRBJ2-2; D might be TRBD1 (5 bases). This CDR3 has 13 residues. Germline V CDR1 and CDR2: SQVTM, ANQGSEA. The V and J ends lost 5 bases and 1 base respectively, with 8 bases between them. The DNA for the CDR3 is TGCAGCGTTCGACAGATGAACACCGGGGAGCTGTTTTTT. It translates to CSVRQMNTGELFF.

This clone has a handful of counts. V gene TRBV7-9 combines with J gene TRBJ2-1; TRBD2 matches 10 bases. Germline trimming cut 5 bases from V and 3 bases from J; bases unmatched to any gene: 7. The germline gives CDR1 SEHNR, CDR2 FQNEAQ (reference sequence). The CDR3 consists of 16 residues. This CDR3 is CASSRRGLADYNEQFF. Here the CDR3 DNA reads TGTGCCAGCAGCCGTAGAGGACTAGCGGACTACAATGAGCAGTTCTTC.

The CDR3 region is CSVEPAGANVLTF. The CDR3 coding sequence is TGCAGCGTTGAGCCGGCTGGGGCCAACGTCCTGACTTTC. The chain joins TRBV29-1 to TRBJ2-6, with D unclear. The CDR3 consists of 13 residues. Between the trimmed V and J ends, which lost 3 bases and 2 bases, there was a span of 5 bases. Germline CDR1 is SQVTM and CDR2 is ANQGSEA.

This clone was seen a single time. The rearrangement uses TRBV6-1 and TRBJ2-7, with 8 bases lining up with TRBD1. This CDR3 has 14 residues. Germline values: CDR1 MNHNS, CDR2 SASEGT. Trimming at V came to 6 bases and at J to 0 bases, leaving 4 bases not matched to a gene. The CDR3 here is CASRPGGSSYEQYF. The CDR3 DNA reads TGTGCCAGCAGGCCAGGGGGCAGCTCCTACGAGCAGTACTTC.

V usage is TRBV11-3 and J usage is TRBJ2-2; TRBD2 matches at 9 bases. The CDR3 spans 16 residues. J lost 7 bases, V lost 5 bases, and 11 bases had no gene match. Germline CDR1 is SGHNT and CDR2 is YENEEA. The CDR3 spells CASSIGGGADGGELFF. The CDR3 DNA is TGTGCCAGCAGCATTGGCGGGGGGGCTGATGGCGGGGAGCTGTTTTTT. The variable domain in full, with the rest retrieved from reference TRBV11-3 and TRBJ2-2, is EAGVVQSPRYKIIEKKQPVAFWCNPISGHNTLYWYLQNLGQGPELLIRYENEEAVDDSQLPKDRFSAERLKGVDSTLKIQPAELGDSAVYLCASSIGGGADGGELFFGEGSRLTVL.

The genes are TRBV4-1 and TRBJ2-1, with TRBD2 matching 10 bases. Looked up from germline, CDR1 is MGHRA and CDR2 is YSYEKL. CDR3 length: 14 residues. J lost 9 bases, V lost 1 base, and 3 bases had no gene match. CDR3 in amino acids: CASSQARLAGEQFF. The DNA of the CDR3 is TGCGCCAGCAGCCAAGCCCGACTAGCGGGTGAGCAGTTCTTC.

The V and J genes are TRBV10-3 and TRBJ2-3; 7 bases match TRBD1. There are 17 residues in the CDR3. CDR1 is ENHRY and CDR2 is SYGVKD in the germline V gene. J gave up 0 bases and V 3 bases, and 9 bases lay outside the gene matches. The CDR3 DNA reads TGTGCCATCAGTGAATGGGACAGAACGCCTAGCACAGATACGCAGTATTTT. Protein sequence: CAISEWDRTPSTDTQYF.

Worth noting for this clone: At the DNA level, this CDR3 is encoded by other sequences in the same sample as well. The chain employs TRBV9 and TRBJ2-3; perhaps TRBD1 as D (6 bases). V lost 0 bases and J 0 bases, leaving 8 bases between the germline ends. This CDR3 is built from 15 residues. The germline CDR1 and CDR2 sequences are SGDLS and YYNGEE. CDR3 sequence: CASSVAGQSTDTQYF. In DNA, the CDR3 is TGTGCCAGCAGCGTAGCGGGACAAAGCACAGATACGCAGTATTTT.